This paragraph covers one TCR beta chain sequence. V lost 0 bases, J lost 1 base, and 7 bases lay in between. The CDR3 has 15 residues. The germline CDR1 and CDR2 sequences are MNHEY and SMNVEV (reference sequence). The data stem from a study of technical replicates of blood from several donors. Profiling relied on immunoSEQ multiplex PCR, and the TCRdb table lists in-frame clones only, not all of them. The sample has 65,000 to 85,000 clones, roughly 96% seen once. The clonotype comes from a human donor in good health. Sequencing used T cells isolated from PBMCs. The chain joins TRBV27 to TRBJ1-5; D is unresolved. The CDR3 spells CASSLSQNSNQPQHF. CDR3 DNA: TGTGCCAGCAGTTTATCCCAGAACAGCAATCAGCCCCAGCATTTT.